This T cell receptor (beta chain) is drawn from a study of CD8 T cells in ankylosing spondylitis. Whole-study results and caveats: Previously reported in reactive arthritis synovial fluid and blood were some of the motif variants. Characteristic of ankylosing spondylitis blood, it appeared, was a TCR beta motif comprising roughly eight highly homologous variants.

Germline lookup yields CDR1 SGDLS and CDR2 YYNGEE. The CDR3 sequence is 15 residues long. The ends were cut back, 0 bases at V and 3 bases at J, with 11 bases in the middle. Via MiXCR, TCRdb re-called the 5' RACE reads, giving one row per CDR3 protein. Altogether 180,000 or so distinct CDR3 sequences are present, under 14% being singletons, with the ten largest covering 29%. This clonotype was detected ten times or more. What it recognizes is unknown. The TCR comes from a male donor with ankylosing spondylitis or in good health (not recorded which). The sample consisted of blood, either unsorted or a sorted T cell fraction (not recorded which). This rearrangement joins TRBV9 to TRBJ2-3; no definite D call. The CDR3 here is CASSVGISSTDTQYF. For the CDR3, the DNA is TGTGCCAGCAGCGTAGGGATTAGTTCGACAGATACGCAGTATTTT.